This T cell receptor beta chain was sequenced for a study of blood T cells in healthy people across ages. This clonotype appeared a few times. Primers used in a second PCR of roughly 6 to 12 cycles were a sample-barcoded 5' primer and a J-beta primer mix. MiXCR was run by TCRdb on the 5' RACE reads, yielding one entry per CDR3 protein. The data contain about 1.5 million distinct CDR3 sequences, approximately 43% of them singletons. Unmatched junction bases numbered 7, after V lost 6 bases and J lost 4 bases. The CDR3 length is 14 residues. The sequencing input was blood. This receptor was obtained from a woman under 30 in good health. V gene TRBV12-3 or TRBV12-4 combines with J gene TRBJ1-1, with 8 positions matching TRBD1. CDR3 amino acids: CASSRNTGGTEAFF. As DNA, the CDR3 is TGTGCCAGCAGCAGGAACACAGGGGGCACTGAAGCTTTCTTT.